Listed below are T cell receptor beta chains from one sample, sequenced in a study of T cell responses to AZD1222 COVID-19 vaccine. The protocol was immunoSEQ multiplex PCR, while the TCRdb copy is restricted to in-frame clones and leaves out a portion. Among 120,000 or so clones listed, 80% to 90% were seen once. Specimen: peripheral blood, collected on day 0 of AZD1222 vaccination. Receptor source: an adult in good health. Each CDR3 is given with its conserved first and last residue. Each record gives: V gene, clone size, J gene, D gene, CDR3 length, CDR3 DNA, CDR3 protein. A D gene is named only where the DNA matches it firmly. Not every row has a clone size; where given, it reads once, few, many or a size class.

TRBV4-3	-	TRBJ1-6	-	12	TGCGCCAGCAGCCAAGACGCTTCACCCCTCCACTTT	CASSQDASPLHF
TRBV11-3	once	TRBJ2-4	-	17	TGTGCCAGCAGCTTAGATGGGCTAGACCTAGCCAAAAACATTCAGTACTTC	CASSLDGLDLAKNIQYF
TRBV30	-	TRBJ1-3	-	13	TGTGCCTGGAGTCGAGAGGCTGGAAACACCATATATTTT	CAWSREAGNTIYF
TRBV5-1	few	TRBJ1-2	TRBD1	15	TGCGCCAGCAGCGATCCGGGACAGGGGGTCTATGGCTACACCTTC	CASSDPGQGVYGYTF
TRBV25-1	-	TRBJ1-3	TRBD1	18	TGTGCCAGCAGTGAAAGGCGAGACAGGGGACTCTCTGGAAACACCATATATTTT	CASSERRDRGLSGNTIYF
TRBV18	once	TRBJ2-1	-	15	TGTGCCAGCTCACCACCATCCGTTAGCGCACATGAGCAGTTCTTC	CASSPPSVSAHEQFF
TRBV7-9	-	TRBJ1-3	-	15	TGTGCCAGCAGCTTACCCCGCTACTCTGGAAACACCATATATTTT	CASSLPRYSGNTIYF
TRBV3-1/TRBV3-2	once	TRBJ2-3	TRBD1	17	TGTGCCAGCAGCGGACTTGGACAGGGTGAGGGCACAGATACGCAGTATTTT	CASSGLGQGEGTDTQYF
TRBV3-1/TRBV3-2	-	TRBJ2-1	-	14	TGTGCCAGCAGCCAAGCCGTCTCCTACAATGAGCAGTTCTTC	CASSQAVSYNEQFF
TRBV6-6	-	TRBJ1-3	-	15	TGTGCCAGCAGTAGCCGCGGGGGTCCTGGAAACACCATATATTTT	CASSSRGGPGNTIYF
TRBV3-1/TRBV3-2	-	TRBJ2-7	-	13	TGTGCCAGCAGCCAAGATTGGCGTTCCGAGCAGTACTTC	CASSQDWRSEQYF
TRBV7-9	few	TRBJ1-5	-	15	TGTGCCAGCAGCTCGGACAGATCAAGCCATCAGCCCCAGCATTTT	CASSSDRSSHQPQHF
TRBV18	-	TRBJ1-1	-	14	TGTGCCAGCTCACTTCAACCCGAGGCCACTGAAGCTTTCTTT	CASSLQPEATEAFF
TRBV11-2	-	TRBJ1-5	-	12	TGTGCCAGCAGCTTAGAGAGGGGACCCCAGCATTTT	CASSLERGPQHF
TRBV24-1	-	TRBJ2-1	-	14	TGTGCCACCAGTGATTTGCAGGGGCACAATGAGCAGTTCTTC	CATSDLQGHNEQFF
TRBV18	-	TRBJ1-5	-	15	TGTGCCAGCTCACCACTTCAAGGGGGGGATCAGCCCCAGCATTTT	CASSPLQGGDQPQHF
TRBV28	-	TRBJ2-7	-	12	TGTGCCAGCAGTTTGCAGGCCTACGAGCAGTACTTC	CASSLQAYEQYF
TRBV5-1	-	TRBJ2-2	-	15	TGCGCCAGCAGCCCGGGACCACTGTTAACCGGGGAGCTGTTTTTT	CASSPGPLLTGELFF
TRBV7-2	once	TRBJ2-3	-	16	TGTGCCAGCAGCTCCGCCGGGAGTTACGGCACAGATACGCAGTATTTT	CASSSAGSYGTDTQYF
TRBV28	once	TRBJ1-2	-	15	TGTGCCAGCAGTTCCCCAGGGGTAGAGAACTATGGCTACACCTTC	CASSSPGVENYGYTF
TRBV5-1	-	TRBJ1-3	-	16	TGCGCCAGCAGCTTGGCGGGACAAGGGAGTGGAAACACCATATATTTT	CASSLAGQGSGNTIYF
TRBV3-1/TRBV3-2	once	TRBJ1-1	-	14	TGTGCCAGCAGCCAAAATACCGCTTTGGGTGAAGCTTTCTTT	CASSQNTALGEAFF
TRBV18	-	TRBJ2-6	-	15	TGTGCCAGCTCAACACAGGGTACTGGGGCCAACGTCCTGACTTTC	CASSTQGTGANVLTF
TRBV30	-	TRBJ2-1	TRBD2	15	TGTGCCTGGAGTGTACGGGTTAGCGGGTACAATGAGCAGTTCTTC	CAWSVRVSGYNEQFF
TRBV6-5	-	TRBJ2-5	-	15	TGTGCCAGCAGCAACATACCGGGAGTCCAAGAGACCCAGTACTTC	CASSNIPGVQETQYF
TRBV3-1/TRBV3-2	-	TRBJ2-1	-	16	TGTGCCAGCAGCCAAAGACGGATTAGCTCCTACAATGAGCAGTTCTTC	CASSQRRISSYNEQFF
TRBV12-3/TRBV12-4	few	TRBJ1-2	-	13	TGTGCCAGCAACCTTGAGGAGGTCGGTGGCTACACCTTC	CASNLEEVGGYTF
TRBV3-1/TRBV3-2	-	TRBJ1-2	-	13	TGTGCCAGCAGCCGGGACTTCAACAGGGGCTACACCTTC	CASSRDFNRGYTF
TRBV3-1/TRBV3-2	-	TRBJ2-7	-	14	TGTGCCAGCAGCCAAGCTGTCCAGGAGTACGAGCAGTACTTC	CASSQAVQEYEQYF
TRBV2	-	TRBJ2-3	-	13	TGTGCCAGCAGGGCAGGCGGGGCAGATACGCAGTATTTT	CASRAGGADTQYF
TRBV10-2	-	TRBJ1-5	-	15	TGCGCCAGCAGACATGAACAGGGTAGCAATCAGCCCCAGCATTTT	CASRHEQGSNQPQHF
TRBV28	many	TRBJ2-7	-	15	TGTGCCAGCAGACTGACTCACACGAGCTCCTACGAGCAGTACTTC	CASRLTHTSSYEQYF
TRBV7-9	-	TRBJ1-1	-	15	TGTGCCAGCAGCGCCGGGCTCCCGATGAACACTGAAGCTTTCTTT	CASSAGLPMNTEAFF
TRBV15	few	TRBJ1-6	-	13	TGTGCCACCAGTTTACAGGGTTTTTCACCCCTCCACTTT	CATSLQGFSPLHF
TRBV28	-	TRBJ2-7	-	14	TGTGCCAGCAGTTCACAAGGGGCCCTGGACGAGCAGTACTTC	CASSSQGALDEQYF
TRBV7-8	-	TRBJ2-3	-	15	TGTGCCAGCAGCTTATTGGGCGGGCGGGGAGATACGCAGTATTTT	CASSLLGGRGDTQYF
TRBV7-9	-	TRBJ2-1	TRBD2	17	TGTGCCAGCAGCCGGGCGGCGGGAGGGCCCTCTTACAATGAGCAGTTCTTC	CASSRAAGGPSYNEQFF
TRBV6-6	-	TRBJ2-7	-	14	TGTGCCAGCACCCTGGACCGGCGGGGATACGAGCAGTACTTC	CASTLDRRGYEQYF
TRBV30	-	TRBJ1-2	-	12	TGTGCCTGGAGTACAGGGAACTATGGCTACACCTTC	CAWSTGNYGYTF
TRBV21-1	-	TRBJ2-7	-	14	TGTGCCAGCAGCAACGGACTTGCTTCCTACGAGCAGTACTTC	CASSNGLASYEQYF
TRBV18	-	TRBJ1-3	-	17	TGTGCCAGCTCACCGGCGGCAGAACATATCTCTGGAAACACCATATATTTT	CASSPAAEHISGNTIYF